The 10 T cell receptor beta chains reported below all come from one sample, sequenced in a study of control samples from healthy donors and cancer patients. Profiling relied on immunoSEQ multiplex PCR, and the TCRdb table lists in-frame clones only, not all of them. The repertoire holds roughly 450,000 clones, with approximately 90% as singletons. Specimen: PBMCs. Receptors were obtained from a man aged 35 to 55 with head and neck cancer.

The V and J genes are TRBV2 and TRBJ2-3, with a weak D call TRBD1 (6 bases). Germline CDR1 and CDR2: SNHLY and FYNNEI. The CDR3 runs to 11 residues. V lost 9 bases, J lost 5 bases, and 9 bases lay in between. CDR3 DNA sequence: TGTGCCAGAAACAGGGAAGATACGCAGTATTTT. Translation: CARNREDTQYF.

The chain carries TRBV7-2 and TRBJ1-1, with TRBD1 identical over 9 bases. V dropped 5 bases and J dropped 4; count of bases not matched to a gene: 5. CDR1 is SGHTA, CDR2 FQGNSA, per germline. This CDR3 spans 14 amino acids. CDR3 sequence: CASSPTGGVTEAFF. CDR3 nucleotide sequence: TGTGCCAGCAGCCCTACAGGGGGCGTCACTGAAGCTTTCTTT. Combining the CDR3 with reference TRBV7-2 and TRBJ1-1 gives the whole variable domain GAGVSQSPSNKVTEKGKDVELRCDPISGHTALYWYRQSLGQGLEFLIYFQGNSAPDKSGLPSDRFSAERTGGSVSTLTIQRTQQEDSAVYLCASSPTGGVTEAFFGQGTRLTVV.

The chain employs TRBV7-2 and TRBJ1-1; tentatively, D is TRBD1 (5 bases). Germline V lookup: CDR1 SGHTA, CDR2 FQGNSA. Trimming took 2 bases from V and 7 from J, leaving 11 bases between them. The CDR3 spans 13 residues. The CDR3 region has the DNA TGTGCCAGCAGCTTACGTCAGGGCGGTGAAGCTTTCTTT. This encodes CASSLRQGGEAFF. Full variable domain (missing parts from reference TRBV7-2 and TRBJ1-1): GAGVSQSPSNKVTEKGKDVELRCDPISGHTALYWYRQSLGQGLEFLIYFQGNSAPDKSGLPSDRFSAERTGGSVSTLTIQRTQQEDSAVYLCASSLRQGGEAFFGQGTRLTVV.

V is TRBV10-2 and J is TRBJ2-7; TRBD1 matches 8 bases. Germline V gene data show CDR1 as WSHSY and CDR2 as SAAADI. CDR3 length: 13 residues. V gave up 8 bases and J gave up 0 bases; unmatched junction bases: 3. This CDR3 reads CASFGQGSYEQYF. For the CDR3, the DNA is TGCGCCAGCTTCGGACAGGGCTCCTACGAGCAGTACTTC.

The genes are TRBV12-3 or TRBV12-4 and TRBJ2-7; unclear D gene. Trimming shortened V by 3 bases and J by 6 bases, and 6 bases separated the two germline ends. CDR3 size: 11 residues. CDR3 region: CASSFLGEQYF. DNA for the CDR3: TGTGCCAGCAGTTTTCTTGGCGAGCAGTACTTC.

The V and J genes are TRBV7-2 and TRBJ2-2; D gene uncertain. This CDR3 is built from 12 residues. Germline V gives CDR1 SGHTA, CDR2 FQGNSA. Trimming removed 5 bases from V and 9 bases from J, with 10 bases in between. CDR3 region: CASSLHGRELFF. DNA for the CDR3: TGTGCCAGCAGCCTACACGGGCGGGAGCTGTTTTTT.

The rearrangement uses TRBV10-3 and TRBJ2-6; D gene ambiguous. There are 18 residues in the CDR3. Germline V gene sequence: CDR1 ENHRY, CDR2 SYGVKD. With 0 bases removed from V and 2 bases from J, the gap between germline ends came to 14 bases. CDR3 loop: CAISESSHGIPGANVLTF. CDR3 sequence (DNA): TGTGCCATCAGTGAGTCAAGTCATGGGATCCCTGGGGCCAACGTCCTGACTTTC.

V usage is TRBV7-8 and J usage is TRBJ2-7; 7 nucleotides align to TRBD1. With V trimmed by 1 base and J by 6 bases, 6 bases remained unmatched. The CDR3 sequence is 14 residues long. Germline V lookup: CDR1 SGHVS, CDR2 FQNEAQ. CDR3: CASSLVNRGPEQYF. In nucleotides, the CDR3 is TGTGCCAGCAGCTTAGTTAACAGGGGTCCCGAGCAGTACTTC.

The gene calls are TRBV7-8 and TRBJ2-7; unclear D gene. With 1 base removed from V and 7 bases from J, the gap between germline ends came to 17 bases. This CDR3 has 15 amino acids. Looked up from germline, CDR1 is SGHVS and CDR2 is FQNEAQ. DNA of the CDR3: TGTGCCAGCAGCTTAGGGGGTCTGGGCCCGAAGGAGCAGTACTTC. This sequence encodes CASSLGGLGPKEQYF. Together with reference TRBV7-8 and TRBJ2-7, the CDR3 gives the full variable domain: GAGVSQSPRYKVAKRGQDVALRCDPISGHVSLFWYQQALGQGPEFLTYFQNEAQLDKSGLPSDRFFAERPEGSVSTLKIQRTQQEDSAVYLCASSLGGLGPKEQYFGPGTRLTVT.

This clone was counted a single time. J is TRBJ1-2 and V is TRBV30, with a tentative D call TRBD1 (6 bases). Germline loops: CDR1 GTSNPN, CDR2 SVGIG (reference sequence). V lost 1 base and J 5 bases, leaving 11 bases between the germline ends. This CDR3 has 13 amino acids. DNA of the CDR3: TGTGCCTGGAGTGGACAGGAGATGTATGGCTACACCTTC. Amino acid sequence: CAWSGQEMYGYTF. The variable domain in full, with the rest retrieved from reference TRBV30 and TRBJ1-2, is SQTIHQWPATLVQPVGSPLSLECTVEGTSNPNLYWYRQAAGRGLQLLFYSVGIGQISSEVPQNLSASRPQDRQFILSSKKLLLSDSGFYLCAWSGQEMYGYTFGSGTRLTVV.